The 2 T cell receptor beta chains reported below all come from one sample, sequenced in a study of control samples from healthy donors and cancer patients. TCRdb's table, derived via immunoSEQ multiplex PCR, lists solely in-frame clones and lacks some. The data hold about 93,000 clones, with less than 90% observed a single time. The sample was blood. The receptors shown here come from a woman aged 70 to 79 in good health.

This chain uses TRBV6-5 with TRBJ1-5; D is possibly TRBD1 (6 bases). The V end lost 2 bases, the J end lost 11 bases, and 13 bases lay between the germline ends. Per the germline V gene, CDR1 is MNHEY and CDR2 is SVGAGI. The CDR3 extends over 13 amino acids. For the CDR3, the DNA is TGTGCCAGCAGTTACACAAGACAGGCGGCCCAGCATTTT. The encoded protein is CASSYTRQAAQHF.

A remark on this clone: This specimen includes other DNA sequences encoding the same CDR3. The rearrangement joins TRBV30 to TRBJ1-1; D is unresolved. Germline V gene data show CDR1 as GTSNPN and CDR2 as SVGIG (reference sequence). Trimming stripped 3 bases from V and 2 bases from J, with 7 bases between. This CDR3 has 12 residues. For the CDR3, the DNA is TGTGCCTGGAGCCCACTTAACACTGAAGCTTTCTTT. Translating it yields CAWSPLNTEAFF.